The TCR beta chain described here comes from a study of brain T cells in children with intractable seizures. Overall study findings and caveats: Pre- and post-surgery blood differed in depth, so pre-surgery absences may be undersampling.

Patients received at least one anti-epileptic drug before surgery. This table comes from immunoSEQ multiplex PCR, and its TCRdb copy is limited to in-frame clones, with some not included. The sample lists 110,000 or so clones, approximately 94% occurring once. This clone occurred once. The antigen is undetermined. Sequencing was performed on peripheral blood, taken at surgery. The sequence was collected from a boy in the first two years of life with hemimegalencephaly and intractable seizures.

DNA of the CDR3: TGCGCCAGCAGCTTGGGCACGGGGGCTGGGGATCAGCCCCAGCATTTT. Amino acids: CASSLGTGAGDQPQHF. The rearrangement links TRBV5-1 to TRBJ1-5; possible D gene TRBD1, 6 bases. The length of the CDR3 is 16 residues. Germline V gene sequence: CDR1 SGHRS, CDR2 YFSETQ. The V and J ends lost 0 bases and 5 bases respectively, with 15 bases between them.